The present T cell receptor beta chain was sequenced within a study of tumor and adjacent non-tumor tissue in lung cancer. Three rounds of nested PCR, following a modified ARM-PCR protocol, produced the TCRbeta library. TCRdb itself ran the multiplex PCR reads through MiXCR, one entry per CDR3 protein. Of roughly 70,000 distinct CDR3 sequences listed, 60% to 75% are singletons. No cell sorting was done before RNA was extracted from the tissue. Chemotherapy-naive patients with new lung cancer underwent thoracic surgery in China, August–late 2014. This clonotype was seen only a few times. What it binds is unknown. This CDR3 region has 16 residues. Germline CDR1 and CDR2: MDHEN and SYDVKM. The V gene end was trimmed by 6 bases and the J gene end by 3 bases; junction bases not matched to a gene: 9. Study-wide findings and caveats: Tumor TCR diversity, when higher, was linked to shorter survival.

Sequencing was carried out using lung tumor tissue. The chain recombines TRBV28 with TRBJ1-3; 9 bases fit TRBD1. The source is a man between 60 and 75 years old with non-small cell lung cancer. CDR3 DNA sequence: TGTGCCAGCAGAGACCCGGGACAGGGTCGTGGAAACACCATATATTTT. It codes for CASRDPGQGRGNTIYF. Together with reference TRBV28 and TRBJ1-3, the CDR3 gives the full variable domain: DVKVTQSSRYLVKRTGEKVFLECVQDMDHENMFWYRQDPGLGLRLIYFSYDVKMKEKGDIPEGYSVSREKKERFSLILESASTNQTSMYLCASRDPGQGRGNTIYFGEGSWLTVV.